What follows are 23 T cell receptor beta chains derived from one specimen sequenced in a study of vaccination effects on CD4 cells after COVID-19. Expansion with viral peptide pools was applied to antigen-specific CD4+ T cells by the ViraFEST assay prior to sequencing. Scientists isolated CD4+ T cells after a roughly ten-day culture period ended. By PCR, the person was confirmed to have had SARS-CoV-2 infection between March and December 2020. Participants got two doses of BNT162b2 or mRNA-1273 vaccine. TCRdb keeps only in-frame clones here, not all; method: immunoSEQ multiplex PCR. The repertoire has about 13,000 clones, over 60% of them found once; the top ten carry 33%. These TCRs' antigens remain unknown. Sequences were derived from CD4+ T cells from PBMCs cultured with HCoV-NL63 spike peptides, sampled after COVID-19 vaccination. These receptors all stem from a human donor who had a prior SARS-CoV-2 infection.

The J gene is TRBJ2-3, the V gene TRBV24-1; D remains unclear. The CDR3 has 13 amino acids. The germline V gene encodes CDR1 KGHDR and CDR2 SFDVKD. V was trimmed by 5 bases and J by 0 bases, leaving 5 bases between them. CDR3 DNA: TGTGCCACCAGTGTTGGGAGCACAGATACGCAGTATTTT. It is translated as CATSVGSTDTQYF.

Only one count was recorded for this clone. This chain links TRBV5-1 with TRBJ2-4; the match to TRBD1 covers 10 bases. Germline assignment: CDR1 SGHRS and CDR2 YFSETQ. The CDR3 totals 13 residues. Germline trimming cut 4 bases from V and 11 bases from J; bases unmatched to any gene: 6. As DNA, the CDR3 is TGCGCCAGCAGCGGCGGGACAGGGGCTCTTCAGTACTTC. It translates to CASSGGTGALQYF.

The V gene is TRBV6-5, the J gene TRBJ2-7; D possibly matches TRBD1 or TRBD2 (5 bases each). This CDR3 spans 12 amino acids. CDR1 MNHEY and CDR2 SVGAGI come from the germline V gene. The CDR3 sequence: CATGTGSYEQYF. In DNA, the CDR3 is TGTGCTACCGGGACGGGCTCCTACGAGCAGTACTTC.

V is TRBV11-3 and J is TRBJ1-2, with D tentatively TRBD1 (5 bases). Germline CDR1 is SGHNT and CDR2 is YENEEA. Trimming left V 1 base short and J 13 bases short, with 19 bases between. The CDR3 is 14 amino acids. The CDR3 DNA sequence: TGTGCCAGCAGCTTAGGCTCGGGGAGCCGGGGGTGCACCTTC. It yields the protein CASSLGSGSRGCTF.

The CDR3 here is CASSEAQDIDSSYEQYF. The CDR3 DNA reads as TGTGCCAGCAGTGAAGCCCAGGACATTGATAGCTCCTACGAGCAGTACTTC. The chain has TRBV6-1 and TRBJ2-7; D is perhaps TRBD1 (5 bases). V gave up 0 bases and J gave up 0 bases, with 15 bases separating them. The CDR3 runs 17 residues. Germline V CDR1 and CDR2: MNHNS, SASEGT.

The J gene is TRBJ2-5, the V gene TRBV4-2; 7 bases match TRBD1. Trimming took 1 base from V and 4 from J; bases not matched to a gene: 9. Per germline, CDR1 LGHNA and CDR2 YNFKEQ. The CDR3 covers 16 residues. The CDR3: CASSQGSLAGGETQYF. CDR3 bases: TGTGCCAGCAGCCAAGGATCGCTAGCAGGGGGAGAGACCCAGTACTTC.

The chain joins TRBV5-1 to TRBJ1-6; D is unresolved. This CDR3 contains 15 residues. Trimming took 5 bases from V and 7 from J, leaving 16 bases between them. Germline V gives CDR1 SGHRS, CDR2 YFSETQ. CDR3 in amino acids: CASSFRTANNSPLHF. The CDR3 DNA is TGCGCCAGCAGTTTTAGGACGGCAAACAATTCACCCCTCCACTTT.

This clone was observed a few times. This sequence joins TRBV7-2 and TRBJ1-3, with a possible D match to TRBD1 (6 bases). V lost 5 bases and J 2 bases, leaving 16 bases between the germline ends. The germline CDR1 and CDR2 sequences are SGHTA and FQGNSA. This CDR3 has 16 residues. The CDR3 sequence: CASSATFGQPGNTIYF. The CDR3 coding sequence is TGTGCCAGCAGCGCCACCTTTGGACAGCCTGGAAACACCATATATTTT.

The chain uses TRBV2 and TRBJ1-2; D call uncertain. CDR3 length: 13 residues. Germline V gene lookup returns CDR1 SNHLY and CDR2 FYNNEI. V shed 2 bases and J shed 7 bases, with 11 bases lying between them. In DNA, the CDR3 is TGTGCCAGCAGTGAATCTGGGTATGGTGGCTACACCTTC. Residues: CASSESGYGGYTF.

The V gene is TRBV6-5, the J gene TRBJ1-1, with D maybe TRBD1 (5 bases). Germline CDR1 MNHEY, CDR2 SVGAGI. V was shortened by 0 bases and J by 5 bases, with 10 bases between the two germline ends. The CDR3 runs to 14 residues. CDR3 sequence: CASSYSAGRTEAFF. DNA of the CDR3: TGTGCCAGCAGTTACTCTGCAGGGCGAACTGAAGCTTTCTTT.

This chain joins TRBV6-5 and TRBJ1-2; 7 bases fit TRBD1. V dropped 6 bases and J dropped 7; count of bases not matched to a gene: 5. This CDR3 has 12 amino acids. Germline CDR1 MNHEY, CDR2 SVGAGI. The CDR3 bases are TGTGCCAGCAGGCGACAGGGCGGTGGCTACACCTTC. This sequence encodes CASRRQGGGYTF.

V usage is TRBV30 and J usage is TRBJ2-5; D is possibly TRBD1 (5 bases). This CDR3 has 13 amino acids. Deletions cut 1 base from V and 8 bases from J, with 14 bases between. Germline loops: CDR1 GTSNPN, CDR2 SVGIG (reference sequence). The CDR3, as DNA: TGTGCCTGGAGTGGGACAAACCAAGGCACCCAGTACTTC. This gives the protein CAWSGTNQGTQYF.

There are a few counts of this clone. J is TRBJ2-7 and V is TRBV11-2; D not certain. Germline CDR1 SGHAT, CDR2 FQNNGV. Trimming cost V 5 bases and J 6 bases, with 11 bases left between them. The CDR3 has 12 residues. The CDR3 protein is CASSHQKGEQYF. Written as DNA, the CDR3 is TGTGCCAGCAGCCATCAAAAGGGCGAGCAGTACTTC.

This clone has a handful of counts. The chain uses TRBV6-5 and TRBJ1-1, with D possibly TRBD1 on 6 matching bases. In germline, CDR1 is MNHEY, CDR2 SVGAGI. The V end lost 6 bases, the J end lost 0 bases, and 14 bases lay between the germline ends. CDR3 length: 15 residues. The CDR3 spells CASRPRTDVNTEAFF. In DNA, the CDR3 is TGTGCCAGCAGACCTAGGACAGATGTGAACACTGAAGCTTTCTTT.

The gene calls are TRBV6-6 and TRBJ2-3, with D perhaps TRBD1 or TRBD2 (6 bases each). Looked up from germline, CDR1 is MNHNY and CDR2 is SVGAGI (reference sequence). Deletions cut 8 bases from V and 0 bases from J, with 12 bases between. The CDR3 is 14 residues long. CDR3 protein: CASYLGGSTDTQYF. As DNA, the CDR3 is TGTGCCAGCTACCTGGGGGGCAGCACAGATACGCAGTATTTT.

This clone has a handful of counts. The rearrangement uses TRBV15 and TRBJ2-1; 7 bases fit TRBD2. Trimming removed 0 bases from V and 7 bases from J; junction bases left unmatched: 6. The CDR3 length is 15 residues. The germline CDR1 and CDR2 sequences are LNHNV and YYDKDF (reference sequence). The CDR3 DNA reads as TGTGCCACCAGCAGAGATCGGGATAGCGGGAATGAGCAGTTCTTC. It codes for CATSRDRDSGNEQFF.

The sample holds a few counts of this clone. The chain uses TRBV2 and TRBJ2-2; 11 bases match TRBD1. Per germline, CDR1 SNHLY and CDR2 FYNNEI. After removal of 6 bases from V and 0 bases from J, the junction contained 6 bases not matched to a gene. The CDR3 has 17 amino acids. In DNA, the CDR3 is TGTGCCAGCAGCCGGACAGGGGGCCCTTCGAACACCGGGGAGCTGTTTTTT. It translates to CASSRTGGPSNTGELFF.

In its sample, this clone is medium-sized. CDR3 in DNA: TGTGCCAGCAGAGATACAGGAGGACTGCAACCCCTCCACTTT. This gives the protein CASRDTGGLQPLHF. This chain uses TRBV2 with TRBJ1-6; tentatively, D is TRBD1 (5 bases). Between the trimmed V and J ends, which lost 6 bases and 12 bases, there was a span of 18 bases. Germline V gene lookup returns CDR1 SNHLY and CDR2 FYNNEI. The CDR3 covers 14 residues.

This clone was seen a few times. The chain combines TRBV7-3 with TRBJ1-1; TRBD1 agrees at 8 bases. The V gene end was trimmed by 2 bases and the J gene end by 1 base; junction bases not matched to a gene: 3. The V gene's germline CDR1 is SGHTA and CDR2 FQGTGA. The CDR3 runs 15 residues. The CDR3 DNA follows: TGTGCCAGCAGCTTACTAGGACAGGGGAACACTGAAGCTTTCTTT. This sequence encodes CASSLLGQGNTEAFF.

This rearrangement joins TRBV18 to TRBJ2-1, with D possibly being TRBD2 (6 bases). V lost 1 base and J lost 8, with 9 bases in between. This CDR3 is 13 amino acids long. The germline V gene has CDR1 KGHSH and CDR2 LQKENI. The CDR3 bases are TGTGCCAGCTCACCACTCAGGAGGGATGAGCAGTTCTTC. Translating it yields CASSPLRRDEQFF.

This rearrangement joins TRBV19 to TRBJ1-1, with D unresolved. This CDR3 is built from 14 residues. Trimming stripped 6 bases from V and 0 bases from J, with 11 bases between. CDR1 is LNHDA, CDR2 SQIVND, per germline (reference sequence). The CDR3 DNA reads TGTGCCAGTAGCCCCTTAATAATGAACACTGAAGCTTTCTTT. Translating gives CASSPLIMNTEAFF.

The chain uses TRBV5-4 and TRBJ2-1; D possibly corresponds to TRBD2 (5 bases). The CDR3 is 12 amino acids. From germline, CDR1 is SGHNT and CDR2 YYREEE (reference sequence). Trimming pared 0 bases from V and 9 bases from J, leaving 7 bases between. The CDR3, as DNA: TGTGCCAGCAGCTTGGGCCGGGGTGAGCAGTTCTTC. Amino acids: CASSLGRGEQFF.

The rearrangement uses TRBV5-1 and TRBJ2-7; 10 bases are shared with TRBD1. V trimming: 1 base; J trimming: 1 base; junction bases outside the gene matches: 5. In germline, CDR1 is SGHRS, CDR2 YFSETQ. The CDR3 contains 16 residues. This CDR3 reads CASSLIGQGVSYEQYF. CDR3 in DNA: TGCGCCAGCAGCTTGATCGGACAGGGGGTTTCCTACGAGCAGTACTTC. The variable domain in full, completed from reference TRBV5-1 and TRBJ2-7, reads KAGVTQTPRYLIKTRGQQVTLSCSPISGHRSVSWYQQTPGQGLQFLFEYFSETQRNKGNFPGRFSGRQFSNSRSEMNVSTLELGDSALYLCASSLIGQGVSYEQYFGPGTRLTVT.